This T cell receptor (beta chain) was sequenced in a study of blood T cell repertoires in COVID-19. In the source study's methods: Reference gene primer amplification in the assay estimated nucleated cell counts. The data were produced by immunoSEQ multiplex PCR, yet TCRdb's version contains in-frame clones alone and is incomplete. That table furnishes V, J and clone size, whereas the DNA furnished D and trimming. This sample has 250,000 or so clones, with around 86% found just once. CDR1 is SGHNT, CDR2 YYREEE, per germline (reference sequence). This CDR3 is 15 amino acids long. The ends lost 2 bases at V and 5 bases at J; junction bases unmatched: 9.

The sequenced material came from peripheral blood. The V call is TRBV5-4, the J call TRBJ2-5; TRBD1 aligns across 7 bases. This sequence was found in a middle-aged woman who had recovered from COVID-19. CDR3 loop: CASSFGGQVGETQYF. Here the CDR3 DNA reads TGTGCCAGCAGCTTCGGAGGACAGGTAGGGGAGACCCAGTACTTC.